The T cell receptor (beta chain) under discussion was sequenced for a study of blood T cell repertoires in COVID-19. Study as a whole: The cDNA or gDNA used as material had been derived from T cells, B-cell-depleted T cells, or PBMCs.

After removal of 0 bases from V and 1 base from J, the junction contained 9 bases not matched to a gene. The germline V gene encodes CDR1 SGHDT and CDR2 YYEEEE. The CDR3 spans 18 residues. Clones were read by immunoSEQ multiplex PCR, and TCRdb kept only the in-frame ones, dropping some. The repertoire holds some 99,000 clones, with around nine tenths as singletons. The source of this sequence is a human donor with COVID-19, enrolled during active disease. The donor label of this sample is uncertain. Input material: peripheral blood. The chain recombines TRBV5-6 with TRBJ1-3, with 8 bases matching TRBD1. The CDR3: CASSLVGQGTRSGNTIYF. The CDR3 nucleotides are TGTGCCAGCAGCTTGGTAGGACAGGGTACCCGTTCTGGAAACACCATATATTTT.